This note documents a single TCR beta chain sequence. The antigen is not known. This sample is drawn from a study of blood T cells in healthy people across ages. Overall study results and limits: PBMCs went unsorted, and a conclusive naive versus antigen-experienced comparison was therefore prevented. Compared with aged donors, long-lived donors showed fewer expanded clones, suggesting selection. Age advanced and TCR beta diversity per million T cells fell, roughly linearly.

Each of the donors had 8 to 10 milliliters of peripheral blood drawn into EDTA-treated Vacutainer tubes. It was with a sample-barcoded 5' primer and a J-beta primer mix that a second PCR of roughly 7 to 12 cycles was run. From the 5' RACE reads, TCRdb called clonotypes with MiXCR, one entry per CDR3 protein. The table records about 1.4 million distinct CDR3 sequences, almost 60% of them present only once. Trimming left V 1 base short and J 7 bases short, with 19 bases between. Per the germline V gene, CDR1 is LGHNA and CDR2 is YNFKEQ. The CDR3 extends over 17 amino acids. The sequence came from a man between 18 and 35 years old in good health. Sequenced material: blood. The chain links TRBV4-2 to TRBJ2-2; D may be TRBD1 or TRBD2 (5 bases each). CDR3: CASSQVGGSTDHGELFF. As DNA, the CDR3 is TGTGCCAGCAGCCAAGTAGGCGGGTCGACAGACCACGGGGAGCTGTTTTTT.